A single sample is the source of the 24 T cell receptor beta chains below, sequenced in a study of blood T cell repertoires in COVID-19. Profiled with immunoSEQ multiplex PCR; TCRdb holds only in-frame clones, not every one. The sample has some 120,000 clones; less than 85% are singletons. Specimen: peripheral blood. Receptors were obtained from a man younger than 40 with acute or convalescent COVID-19.

The chain recombines TRBV7-2 with TRBJ2-1; D possibly corresponds to TRBD2 (6 bases). Trimming removed 5 bases at V and 15 bases at J, with 20 bases between. Germline V gives CDR1 SGHTA, CDR2 FQGNSA. CDR3 length equals 13 residues. This CDR3 reads CASSPGGKSERFF. The CDR3 bases are TGTGCCAGCAGCCCTGGGGGGAAATCGGAACGGTTCTTC.

The rearrangement joins TRBV5-1 to TRBJ1-1, with D uncertain. The CDR3 totals 13 residues. CDR1 and CDR2 from the germline V gene are SGHRS and YFSETQ. Deletions cut 4 bases from V and 0 bases from J, with 7 bases between. The CDR3 DNA is TGCGCCAGCAGCCCCTCTCTGAACACTGAAGCTTTCTTT. It is translated as CASSPSLNTEAFF.

This clone was detected only once. The chain recombines TRBV5-5 with TRBJ2-7, with D hard to call. This CDR3 is 16 amino acids long. The V end was cut by 2 bases, the J end by 6 bases, with 21 bases between. Germline CDR1 reads SGHKS; CDR2 reads YYEKEE (reference sequence). The CDR3 is CASSFSPGHAALEQYF. CDR3 bases: TGTGCCAGCAGCTTCTCGCCGGGTCACGCGGCCCTCGAGCAGTACTTC.

J is TRBJ1-1 and V is TRBV28, with a possible D match to TRBD1 (5 bases). Germline values: CDR1 MDHEN, CDR2 SYDVKM. CDR3 length: 15 amino acids. V was trimmed by 2 bases and J by 0 bases, leaving 10 bases between them. CDR3 nucleotides: TGTGCCAGCAGTTTAACGACAGCTTTGAACACTGAAGCTTTCTTT. It codes for CASSLTTALNTEAFF. The full variable domain, completed using reference TRBV28 and TRBJ1-1, is DVKVTQSSRYLVKRTGEKVFLECVQDMDHENMFWYRQDPGLGLRLIYFSYDVKMKEKGDIPEGYSVSREKKERFSLILESASTNQTSMYLCASSLTTALNTEAFFGQGTRLTVV.

J is TRBJ2-7 and V is TRBV7-9, with D unresolved. Trimming removed 5 bases from V and 7 bases from J, with 12 bases in between. Germline V gene lookup returns CDR1 SEHNR and CDR2 FQNEAQ (reference sequence). The CDR3 covers 12 residues. CDR3 protein: CASSHGSGEQYV. CDR3 in DNA: TGTGCCAGCAGCCACGGGTCTGGGGAGCAGTACGTC.

This sequence joins TRBV27 and TRBJ1-2; no firm D call. The V gene's germline CDR1 is MNHEY and CDR2 SMNVEV (reference sequence). V lost 3 bases, J lost 7 bases, and 15 bases lay in between. CDR3 size: 14 residues. The CDR3 reads CASSFILGWAGYTF. The DNA of the CDR3 is TGTGCCAGCAGTTTTATACTGGGTTGGGCTGGCTACACCTTC.

DNA of the CDR3: TGCAGCGTCCCCCGTGACTCGGAAGCTTTCTTT. It encodes CSVPRDSEAFF. The V call is TRBV29-1, the J call TRBJ1-1; D is unclear. The CDR3 extends over 11 amino acids. The V end was cut by 6 bases, the J end by 8 bases, with 13 bases between. Per the germline V gene, CDR1 is SQVTM and CDR2 is ANQGSEA.

The V and J genes are TRBV2 and TRBJ1-1, with D tentatively TRBD1 (6 bases). Germline V lookup: CDR1 SNHLY, CDR2 FYNNEI. V gave up 6 bases and J gave up 8 bases, with 13 bases separating them. The CDR3 consists of 12 residues. The CDR3 bases are TGTGCCAGCAGGAGGGGGACACCAGAAGCTTTCTTT. Translating gives CASRRGTPEAFF.

The chain recombines TRBV10-3 with TRBJ2-7; TRBD2 matches at 9 bases. CDR3 length: 13 amino acids. V gave up 7 bases and J gave up 5 bases; unmatched junction bases: 6. CDR1 is ENHRY, CDR2 SYGVKD, per germline. In DNA form, the CDR3 reads TGTGCCATCAAACCGGGACTAGCCGACGAGCAGTACTTC. Protein: CAIKPGLADEQYF.

V usage is TRBV28 and J usage is TRBJ1-1; perhaps TRBD1 as D (5 bases). CDR3 length: 17 residues. From germline, CDR1 is MDHEN and CDR2 SYDVKM. V was pared by 5 bases and J by 1 base, with 20 bases between. CDR3 in amino acids: CASSPIRQGPRNTEAFF. CDR3 sequence (DNA): TGTGCCAGCAGTCCCATAAGGCAGGGCCCACGGAACACTGAAGCTTTCTTT. The full variable domain, completed using reference TRBV28 and TRBJ1-1, is DVKVTQSSRYLVKRTGEKVFLECVQDMDHENMFWYRQDPGLGLRLIYFSYDVKMKEKGDIPEGYSVSREKKERFSLILESASTNQTSMYLCASSPIRQGPRNTEAFFGQGTRLTVV.

The chain is built from TRBV19 and TRBJ1-2; the D gene is possibly TRBD1 (6 bases). Germline loops: CDR1 LNHDA, CDR2 SQIVND (reference sequence). This CDR3 region has 15 residues. Trimming removed 7 bases at V and 4 bases at J, with 19 bases between. The CDR3 loop is CASTQDLTGFYGYTF. The CDR3 region has the DNA TGTGCCAGTACCCAAGACCTCACAGGGTTCTATGGCTACACCTTC.

V and J are TRBV14 and TRBJ2-1; TRBD2 agrees at 8 bases. V shed 0 bases, J shed 4 bases, and the junction held 8 bases outside the gene matches. The germline CDR1 and CDR2 sequences are SGHDN and FVKESK. The CDR3 extends over 17 amino acids. CDR3 sequence reads: CASSQEVTSGIYNEQFF. In DNA form, the CDR3 reads TGTGCCAGCAGCCAAGAGGTTACTAGCGGTATATACAATGAGCAGTTCTTC.

The chain combines TRBV6-6 with TRBJ2-7; D is uncertain. Trimming removed 0 bases at V and 2 bases at J, with 8 bases between. Germline values: CDR1 MNHNY, CDR2 SVGAGI (reference sequence). The length of the CDR3 is 14 residues. CDR3 in DNA: TGTGCCAGCAGTTACTCATCGCAGGCCTACGAGCAGTACTTC. Amino acid sequence: CASSYSSQAYEQYF.

The chain is built from TRBV12-1 and TRBJ2-2; the table's D call of TRBD1 was not tested on the DNA. TRBV12-1 corresponds to a pseudogene. The CDR3 length is 16 residues. Here the CDR3 reads CASSPDRGKNTGELFF. DNA for the CDR3: TGTGCCAGCAGCCCGGACAGGGGAAAGAACACCGGGGAGCTGTTTTTT.

This clone was counted only a few times. J is TRBJ1-1 and V is TRBV27; D is uncertain. Germline V gene data show CDR1 as MNHEY and CDR2 as SMNVEV (reference sequence). This CDR3 spans 14 amino acids. Trimming stripped 7 bases from V and 1 base from J, with 13 bases between. Here the CDR3 reads CASKRIRSNTEAFF. The CDR3 nucleotides read TGTGCCAGCAAGAGGATAAGATCGAACACTGAAGCTTTCTTT.

The rearrangement uses TRBV19 and TRBJ1-6; 8 positions agree with TRBD1. The junction had 9 bases not matched to a gene; V was cut back by 6 bases and J by 8 bases. CDR3 length: 15 residues. Looked up from germline, CDR1 is LNHDA and CDR2 is SQIVND (reference sequence). CDR3 coding DNA: TGTGCCAGTAGACCAGGACAGGGCCGTGATTCACCCCTCCACTTT. This sequence encodes CASRPGQGRDSPLHF. Drawing the rest from reference TRBV19 and TRBJ1-6, the complete variable domain is DGGITQSPKYLFRKEGQNVTLSCEQNLNHDAMYWYRQDPGQGLRLIYYSQIVNDFQKGDIAEGYSVSREKKESFPLTVTSAQKNPTAFYLCASRPGQGRDSPLHFGNGTRLTVT.

The chain joins TRBV11-1 to TRBJ2-2; D ambiguous. The CDR3 sequence is 17 residues long. V gave up 0 bases and J gave up 0 bases, with 11 bases separating them. Germline-derived CDR1 and CDR2 are SGHAT and FQDESV (reference sequence). The CDR3 DNA reads as TGTGCCAGCAGCTTAGCGCTAATGGCGGCGAACACCGGGGAGCTGTTTTTT. Amino acid sequence: CASSLALMAANTGELFF.

The chain recombines TRBV30 with TRBJ1-2, with TRBD1 matching 11 bases. After removal of 2 bases from V and 7 bases from J, the junction contained 3 bases not matched to a gene. This CDR3 has 13 amino acids. Germline V CDR1 and CDR2: GTSNPN, SVGIG (reference sequence). The CDR3 DNA reads as TGTGCCTGGAGTAGGGACAGGGGGGCTGGCTACACCTTC. As protein: CAWSRDRGAGYTF.

The V call is TRBV19, the J call TRBJ2-2; a possible D gene is TRBD2 (5 bases). The CDR3 has 15 residues. The ends were cut back, 5 bases at V and 3 bases at J, with 13 bases in the middle. CDR1 is LNHDA and CDR2 is SQIVND in the germline V gene (reference sequence). This chain's CDR3 is CASSRGSPDTGELFF. In nucleotides, the CDR3 is TGTGCCAGTAGTCGTGGGAGCCCTGACACCGGGGAGCTGTTTTTT.

The chain joins TRBV2 to TRBJ2-3; no firm D call. Germline assignment: CDR1 SNHLY and CDR2 FYNNEI. Trimming stripped 5 bases from V and 1 base from J, with 10 bases between. CDR3 length equals 14 residues. The CDR3 coding sequence is TGTGCCAGCAGTCTCAGATTTCGCACAGATACGCAGTATTTT. The encoded protein is CASSLRFRTDTQYF. Full variable domain (missing parts from reference TRBV2 and TRBJ2-3): EPEVTQTPSHQVTQMGQEVILRCVPISNHLYFYWYRQILGQKVEFLVSFYNNEISEKSEIFDDQFSVERPDGSNFTLKIRSTKLEDSAMYFCASSLRFRTDTQYFGPGTRLTVL.

The V and J genes are TRBV5-5 and TRBJ2-3, with 9 bases identical to TRBD2. Germline CDR1 reads SGHKS; CDR2 reads YYEKEE (reference sequence). V dropped 0 bases and J dropped 5; count of bases not matched to a gene: 7. The CDR3 runs 16 residues. The CDR3 nucleotides read TGTGCCAGCAGCTTGGGAGGCGGGGGGGCCAGAGATACGCAGTATTTT. This translates into CASSLGGGGARDTQYF.

This chain joins TRBV18 and TRBJ2-3; weak D call: TRBD2 (7 bases). The V gene's germline CDR1 is KGHSH and CDR2 LQKENI. The CDR3 has 17 residues. Deletions cut 3 bases from V and 3 bases from J, with 19 bases between. CDR3 amino acids: CASSPTILEGGTDTQYF. Here the CDR3 DNA reads TGTGCCAGCTCACCTACGATTCTGGAGGGGGGGACAGATACGCAGTATTTT. The full variable domain, with the rest looked up from reference TRBV18 and TRBJ2-3, is NAGVMQNPRHLVRRRGQEARLRCSPMKGHSHVYWYRQLPEEGLKFMVYLQKENIIDESGMPKERFSAEFPKEGPSILRIQQVVRGDSAAYFCASSPTILEGGTDTQYFGPGTRLTVL.

The J gene is TRBJ2-1, the V gene TRBV10-3, with 8 nucleotides matching TRBD2. From germline, CDR1 is ENHRY and CDR2 SYGVKD. The CDR3 length is 13 residues. Trimming cost V 7 bases and J 6 bases; bases outside gene matches: 5. In DNA form, the CDR3 reads TGTGCCATCACCGGGGGGGAGGGCAATGAGCAGTTCTTC. It encodes CAITGGEGNEQFF.

J is TRBJ2-5 and V is TRBV7-2, with 8 bases aligning to TRBD1. This CDR3 comprises 13 residues. J lost 7 bases, V lost 5 bases, and 6 bases had no gene match. Germline CDR1 reads SGHTA; CDR2 reads FQGNSA. As DNA, the CDR3 is TGTGCCAGCAGCCAGGGACAGGATTTGACCCAGTACTTC. Residues: CASSQGQDLTQYF.